The 4 T cell receptor beta chains given below trace back to one sample, sequenced in a study of control samples from healthy donors and cancer patients. The assay was immunoSEQ multiplex PCR, and TCRdb's table has in-frame clones only and misses some. The sample lists tens of thousands of clones, 94% occurring once. The material sequenced was blood. These receptors all stem from a woman aged 18-29 years in good health.

V gene TRBV5-4 combines with J gene TRBJ2-7; unclear D gene. This CDR3 comprises 13 residues. The V end lost 4 bases, the J end lost 6 bases, and 14 bases lay between the germline ends. Germline V lookup: CDR1 SGHNT, CDR2 YYREEE (reference sequence). The CDR3 spells CASSPEPLSEQYF. The CDR3 DNA follows: TGTGCCAGCAGCCCGGAACCCTTATCCGAGCAGTACTTC.

The rearrangement links TRBV7-9 to TRBJ1-1; D is uncertain. The CDR3 runs to 15 residues. Germline V gene lookup returns CDR1 SEHNR and CDR2 FQNEAQ (reference sequence). The ends were cut back, 2 bases at V and 1 base at J, with 11 bases in the middle. The CDR3 here is CASSLTVDKNTEAFF. The CDR3 nucleotides are TGTGCCAGCAGCTTAACCGTTGACAAGAACACTGAAGCTTTCTTT.

The chain joins TRBV10-3 to TRBJ1-1; 8 nucleotides match TRBD1. Germline V CDR1 and CDR2: ENHRY, SYGVKD. After removal of 6 bases from V and 3 bases from J, the junction contained 6 bases not matched to a gene. The CDR3 consists of 14 residues. CDR3 DNA sequence: TGTGCCATCAGCGCCAGACAGGGGCACACTGAAGCTTTCTTT. This codes for CAISARQGHTEAFF.

The J gene is TRBJ2-4, the V gene TRBV5-1, with D perhaps TRBD1 or TRBD2 (6 bases each). Germline V CDR1 and CDR2: SGHRS, YFSETQ. Trimming removed 3 bases from V and 0 bases from J, with 10 bases in between. There are 15 residues in the CDR3. The CDR3 is CASSSGALAKNIQYF. The CDR3 DNA reads as TGCGCCAGCAGCTCGGGGGCCCTAGCCAAAAACATTCAGTACTTC.